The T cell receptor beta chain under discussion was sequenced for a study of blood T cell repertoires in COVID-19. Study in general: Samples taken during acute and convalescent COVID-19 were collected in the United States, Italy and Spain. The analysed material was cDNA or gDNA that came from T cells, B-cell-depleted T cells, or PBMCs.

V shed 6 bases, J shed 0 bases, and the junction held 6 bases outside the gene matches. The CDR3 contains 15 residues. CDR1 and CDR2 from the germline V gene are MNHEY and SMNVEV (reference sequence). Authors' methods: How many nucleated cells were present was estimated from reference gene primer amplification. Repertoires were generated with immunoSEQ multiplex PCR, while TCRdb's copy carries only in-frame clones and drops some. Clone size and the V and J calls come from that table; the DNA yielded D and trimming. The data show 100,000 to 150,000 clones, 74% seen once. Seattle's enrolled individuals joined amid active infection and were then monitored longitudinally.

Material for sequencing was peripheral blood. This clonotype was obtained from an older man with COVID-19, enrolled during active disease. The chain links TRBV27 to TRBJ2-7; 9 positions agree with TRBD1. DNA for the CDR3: TGTGCCAGCAGGTCGCCGGGACAGGGCTCCTACGAGCAGTACTTC. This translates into CASRSPGQGSYEQYF.